Below, 13 T cell receptor beta chains from the same sample are listed, as sequenced in a study of T cell responses to AZD1222 COVID-19 vaccine. Profiling relied on immunoSEQ multiplex PCR, and the TCRdb table lists in-frame clones only, not all of them. In the table there are 250,000 to 300,000 clones, approximately 94% of which are singletons. The source was peripheral blood, collected 28 days after the second AZD1222 dose. The origin of the receptors is an adult who received the AZD1222 COVID-19 vaccine.

The chain's CDR3 is CASRVRGTAGNTIYF. The CDR3 coding sequence is TGTGCCAGCAGGGTCAGAGGGACAGCTGGAAACACCATATATTTT. J is TRBJ1-3 and V is TRBV7-2; 7 bases match TRBD1. With V trimmed by 6 bases and J by 2 bases, 7 bases remained unmatched. This CDR3 has 15 residues. CDR1 is SGHTA, CDR2 FQGNSA, per germline.

The chain carries TRBV2 and TRBJ2-7; D is unresolved. CDR1 and CDR2 from the germline V gene are SNHLY and FYNNEI. The CDR3 sequence is 15 residues long. Trimming pared 6 bases from V and 0 bases from J, leaving 15 bases between. CDR3 coding DNA: TGTGCCAGCAGGTTTTCTGGCAGGAGCTCCTACGAGCAGTACTTC. Its protein product is CASRFSGRSSYEQYF.

The table lists this clone with a count of one. The genes are TRBV5-1 and TRBJ2-2; 9 bases match TRBD1. The junction had 4 bases not matched to a gene; V was cut back by 2 bases and J by 5 bases. Germline V lookup: CDR1 SGHRS, CDR2 YFSETQ. This CDR3 spans 15 amino acids. The DNA for the CDR3 is TGCGCCAGCAGCTTTTTTGGACAGGGGACCGGGGAGCTGTTTTTT. It encodes CASSFFGQGTGELFF.

This rearrangement joins TRBV11-2 to TRBJ2-4; 13 bases align to TRBD2. CDR3 length: 17 amino acids. Per germline, CDR1 SGHAT and CDR2 FQNNGV. V shed 6 bases, J shed 4 bases, and the junction held 9 bases outside the gene matches. For the CDR3, the DNA is TGTGCCAGCAGTCAACTAGCGGGGGGGACCGATAAAAACATTCAGTACTTC. Amino acid sequence: CASSQLAGGTDKNIQYF.

The V gene is TRBV12-3 or TRBV12-4, the J gene TRBJ2-7; tentative D call: TRBD2 (6 bases). The CDR3 has 13 amino acids. Trimming removed 6 bases at V and 4 bases at J, with 13 bases between. CDR3 amino acids: CASSPPAGYEQYF. The CDR3 DNA follows: TGTGCCAGCAGCCCGCCGGCGGGGTACGAGCAGTACTTC.

The V and J genes are TRBV28 and TRBJ1-5, with no clear D. Germline V gene sequence: CDR1 MDHEN, CDR2 SYDVKM. CDR3 length: 14 residues. V lost 5 bases and J lost 0, with 8 bases in between. For the CDR3, the DNA is TGTGCCAGCAGTCCTGGACGTAGCAATCAGCCCCAGCATTTT. Its protein is CASSPGRSNQPQHF. The entire variable domain, with the rest obtained from reference TRBV28 and TRBJ1-5, is as follows: DVKVTQSSRYLVKRTGEKVFLECVQDMDHENMFWYRQDPGLGLRLIYFSYDVKMKEKGDIPEGYSVSREKKERFSLILESASTNQTSMYLCASSPGRSNQPQHFGDGTRLSIL.

The chain employs TRBV27 and TRBJ1-6; D remains unclear. Trimming stripped 3 bases from V and 5 bases from J, with 8 bases between. This CDR3 has 14 residues. Per the germline V gene, CDR1 is MNHEY and CDR2 is SMNVEV (reference sequence). CDR3 nucleotide sequence: TGTGCCAGCAGTTTGGTAGGAAATAATTCACCCCTCCACTTT. Translated: CASSLVGNNSPLHF.

Of note for this clone: The same CDR3 can be traced to other DNA sequences in this sample. The J gene is TRBJ2-1, the V gene TRBV28; weak D call: TRBD2 (6 bases). CDR1 is MDHEN and CDR2 is SYDVKM in the germline V gene. V was cut by 2 bases and J by 9 bases, with 11 bases left in between. The CDR3 loop spans 13 amino acids. As DNA, the CDR3 is TGTGCCAGCAGTTTAGGAGGGCCGGGTGAGCAGTTCTTC. Its translation is CASSLGGPGEQFF. The full variable domain, rest sourced from reference TRBV28 and TRBJ2-1, is DVKVTQSSRYLVKRTGEKVFLECVQDMDHENMFWYRQDPGLGLRLIYFSYDVKMKEKGDIPEGYSVSREKKERFSLILESASTNQTSMYLCASSLGGPGEQFFGPGTRLTVL.

V is TRBV18 and J is TRBJ1-5; D perhaps matches TRBD1 (5 bases). The ends were cut back, 6 bases at V and 6 bases at J, with 21 bases in the middle. The CDR3 covers 16 residues. Germline lookup yields CDR1 KGHSH and CDR2 LQKENI. The CDR3 here is CASSPGVQGRSQPQHF. The CDR3 region has the DNA TGTGCCAGCTCCCCCGGCGTGCAGGGAAGGAGTCAGCCCCAGCATTTT.

The chain employs TRBV5-1 and TRBJ2-2; perhaps TRBD1 as D (5 bases). In germline, CDR1 is SGHRS, CDR2 YFSETQ. The V end was cut by 1 base, the J end by 7 bases, with 11 bases between. The CDR3 has 14 amino acids. CDR3: CASSLTPRGGELFF. CDR3 nucleotides: TGCGCCAGCAGCTTGACCCCTAGGGGCGGGGAGCTGTTTTTT.

This clone was seen just once. The chain is built from TRBV11-1 and TRBJ1-6, with TRBD1 as a possible D gene (6 bases). The germline V and J ends were trimmed by 5 bases and 9 bases, with 17 bases remaining between them. Germline V CDR1 and CDR2: SGHAT, FQDESV (reference sequence). The CDR3 has 15 residues. DNA of the CDR3: TGTGCCAGCAGCCCCTTTCAGGGGCCGGGTTCACCCCTCCACTTT. It yields the protein CASSPFQGPGSPLHF.

The CDR3 sequence: CASSATGTGSYGYTF. In nucleotides, the CDR3 is TGCGCCAGCAGCGCTACCGGGACAGGGAGCTATGGCTACACCTTC. The chain joins TRBV5-1 to TRBJ1-2; 9 bases are a match to TRBD1. The CDR3 contains 15 residues. CDR1 is SGHRS and CDR2 is YFSETQ in the germline V gene. With 4 bases clipped from V and 4 bases from J, the junction kept 8 bases outside the gene matches.

This clone was recorded a few times. Sequence at one end of the junction differs from germline and may be a read error. The chain is built from TRBV2 and TRBJ2-7; tentative D call: TRBD2 (6 bases). CDR3 length equals 12 residues. Germline-derived CDR1 and CDR2 are SNHLY and FYNNEI. In nucleotides, the CDR3 is TGTGCCAGCAGTGAATTGGACTACGCGCAGTACTTC. It codes for CASSELDYAQYF.